The 26 T cell receptor beta chains presented below share a single source sample, sequenced in a study of cytomegalovirus exposure and HLA in healthy donors. The PCR was carried out with 60 Vbeta primers and 13 Jbeta primers. The data were produced by immunoSEQ multiplex PCR, yet TCRdb's version contains in-frame clones alone and is incomplete. The sample has about 140,000 clones; approximately 78% are singletons. Input material: PBMCs. The receptors derive from a woman aged 35 to 49 in good health and CMV-seropositive.

The CDR3 reads CASSTRLVGGIQETQYF. The CDR3 nucleotides read TGTGCCAGCAGCACCCGACTAGTGGGCGGGATCCAAGAGACCCAGTACTTC. The V call is TRBV7-2, the J call TRBJ2-5; D is perhaps TRBD2 (6 bases). The CDR3 has 17 amino acids. V lost 5 bases and J lost 1, with 20 bases in between. Germline CDR1 reads SGHTA; CDR2 reads FQGNSA. The whole variable domain, filled in from reference TRBV7-2 and TRBJ2-5, reads GAGVSQSPSNKVTEKGKDVELRCDPISGHTALYWYRQSLGQGLEFLIYFQGNSAPDKSGLPSDRFSAERTGGSVSTLTIQRTQQEDSAVYLCASSTRLVGGIQETQYFGPGTRLLVL.

This chain's CDR3 is CASSVGGGQLETQYF. The CDR3 DNA reads as TGTGCCAGCAGCGTAGGTGGGGGCCAGCTAGAGACCCAGTACTTC. The chain uses TRBV9 and TRBJ2-5; tentatively, D is TRBD1 (6 bases). This CDR3 spans 15 amino acids. The germline gives CDR1 SGDLS, CDR2 YYNGEE. V was cut by 0 bases and J by 4 bases, with 13 bases left in between.

V and J are TRBV14 and TRBJ2-1; D is undetermined. CDR1 is SGHDN and CDR2 is FVKESK in the germline V gene. The V and J ends lost 5 bases and 8 bases respectively, with 10 bases between them. This CDR3 comprises 12 residues. The CDR3 DNA reads TGTGCCAGCAGCGAGGTAGGCGATGAGCAGTTCTTC. The encoded protein is CASSEVGDEQFF.

The gene calls are TRBV30 and TRBJ2-7; 8 bases align to TRBD2. The germline V gene has CDR1 GTSNPN and CDR2 SVGIG (reference sequence). The J segment lost 2 bases and the V segment lost 5 bases, leaving 11 bases of the junction unmatched. The CDR3 sequence is 15 residues long. As DNA, the CDR3 is TGTGCCTGGTCTAGAGCGGGAGCAGGGACCTACGAGCAGTACTTC. This sequence encodes CAWSRAGAGTYEQYF. Based on the CDR3 plus reference TRBV30 and TRBJ2-7, the full variable domain is SQTIHQWPATLVQPVGSPLSLECTVEGTSNPNLYWYRQAAGRGLQLLFYSVGIGQISSEVPQNLSASRPQDRQFILSSKKLLLSDSGFYLCAWSRAGAGTYEQYFGPGTRLTVT.

The DNA of the CDR3 is TGTGCCAGCAGCGGAAACAGGTGGGATTTACAAGAGACCCAGTACTTC. Its translation: CASSGNRWDLQETQYF. The V call is TRBV9, the J call TRBJ2-5; possible D gene TRBD1, 5 bases. V was cut by 3 bases and J by 2 bases, with 17 bases left in between. This CDR3 has 16 amino acids. Germline lookup yields CDR1 SGDLS and CDR2 YYNGEE.

The chain carries TRBV7-9 and TRBJ2-7; possibly TRBD2 for D (6 bases). Trimming cost V 5 bases and J 2 bases, with 10 bases left between them. The V gene's germline CDR1 is SEHNR and CDR2 FQNEAQ (reference sequence). The length of the CDR3 is 13 residues. The CDR3 reads CASSTGLTYEQYF. In DNA, the CDR3 is TGTGCCAGCAGCACGGGACTTACCTACGAGCAGTACTTC.

The chain combines TRBV28 with TRBJ2-7; 7 bases agree with TRBD2. The J segment lost 0 bases and the V segment lost 6 bases, leaving 8 bases of the junction unmatched. This CDR3 is 15 amino acids long. Germline V gene data show CDR1 as MDHEN and CDR2 as SYDVKM. CDR3 residues: CASRAPSGSSYEQYF. The CDR3 coding sequence is TGTGCCAGCAGAGCCCCTAGCGGTAGCTCCTACGAGCAGTACTTC.

The chain couples TRBV19 to TRBJ1-1; D uncertain. Trimming cost V 3 bases and J 1 base, with 6 bases left between them. Germline V lookup: CDR1 LNHDA, CDR2 SQIVND (reference sequence). The CDR3 loop spans 13 amino acids. The CDR3 sequence is CASSINKNTEAFF. The CDR3 coding sequence is TGTGCCAGTAGTATTAACAAGAACACTGAAGCTTTCTTT. Supplemented by reference TRBV19 and TRBJ1-1, the full variable domain reads DGGITQSPKYLFRKEGQNVTLSCEQNLNHDAMYWYRQDPGQGLRLIYYSQIVNDFQKGDIAEGYSVSREKKESFPLTVTSAQKNPTAFYLCASSINKNTEAFFGQGTRLTVV.

V is TRBV11-1 and J is TRBJ2-1; the match to TRBD2 covers 15 bases. J gave up 7 bases and V 5 bases, and 6 bases lay outside the gene matches. Per the germline V gene, CDR1 is SGHAT and CDR2 is FQDESV (reference sequence). CDR3 length: 16 residues. CDR3 protein: CASSPPGLAGGNEQFF. The CDR3 coding sequence is TGTGCCAGCAGCCCCCCGGGACTAGCGGGAGGTAATGAGCAGTTCTTC.

In its sample, this clone was seen a few times. The rearrangement uses TRBV5-4 and TRBJ2-3; 8 positions agree with TRBD2. With V trimmed by 2 bases and J by 2 bases, 4 bases remained unmatched. The length of the CDR3 is 15 residues. Germline V gives CDR1 SGHNT, CDR2 YYREEE (reference sequence). The CDR3 DNA reads as TGTGCCAGCAGCTTTCGGGGGGGCTCCACAGATACGCAGTATTTT. It encodes CASSFRGGSTDTQYF.

In regard to this clone: The conserved phenylalanine or tryptophan normally closing the CDR3 is absent here, so this likely arose from a read error. Because the CDR3's place on the DNA is in doubt, the DNA is left out and the CDR3 is given as listed by TCRdb. This chain joins TRBV30 and TRBJ2-7; the table calls TRBD1, which could not be checked here. The germline gives CDR1 GTSNPN, CDR2 SVGIG (reference sequence). Both ends counted, the CDR3 spans 11 residues. CDR3 amino acids: CARSVEDITGD.

The V and J genes are TRBV5-4 and TRBJ2-7; tentatively, D is TRBD1 (6 bases). The CDR3 extends over 13 amino acids. Germline CDR1 and CDR2: SGHNT and YYREEE (reference sequence). V was shortened by 1 base and J by 5 bases, with 10 bases between the two germline ends. CDR3 nucleotide sequence: TGTGCCAGCAGCTTGAACAGGGAAGACGAGCAGTACTTC. Translation: CASSLNREDEQYF. Supplemented by reference TRBV5-4 and TRBJ2-7, the full variable domain reads ETGVTQSPTHLIKTRGQQVTLRCSSQSGHNTVSWYQQALGQGPQFIFQYYREEENGRGNFPPRFSGLQFPNYSSELNVNALELDDSALYLCASSLNREDEQYFGPGTRLTVT.

The rearrangement links TRBV14 to TRBJ1-1; the D is unclear. The CDR3 spans 15 residues. CDR1 and CDR2 from the germline V gene are SGHDN and FVKESK. Trimming left V 3 bases short and J 4 bases short, with 15 bases between. The CDR3 sequence is CASSQERVRSTEAFF. The CDR3 nucleotides read TGTGCCAGCAGCCAGGAAAGAGTTAGGAGCACTGAAGCTTTCTTT.

The chain joins TRBV5-1 to TRBJ2-3; 10 bases map to TRBD2. V shed 4 bases, J shed 4 bases, and the junction held 9 bases outside the gene matches. The CDR3 has 16 amino acids. Germline values: CDR1 SGHRS, CDR2 YFSETQ. CDR3 protein: CASSGGLADPADTQYF. CDR3 coding DNA: TGCGCCAGCAGCGGAGGACTAGCGGACCCCGCAGATACGCAGTATTTT.

The gene calls are TRBV7-2 and TRBJ1-4; D not certain. Germline loops: CDR1 SGHTA, CDR2 FQGNSA. The CDR3 runs 14 residues. Trimming stripped 1 base from V and 5 bases from J, with 8 bases between. CDR3 sequence reads: CASSLGTGNEKLFF. CDR3 coding DNA: TGTGCCAGCAGCTTAGGGACGGGAAATGAAAAACTGTTTTTT. Using reference TRBV7-2 and TRBJ1-4 for the parts outside the CDR3, the full variable domain is GAGVSQSPSNKVTEKGKDVELRCDPISGHTALYWYRQSLGQGLEFLIYFQGNSAPDKSGLPSDRFSAERTGGSVSTLTIQRTQQEDSAVYLCASSLGTGNEKLFFGSGTQLSVL.

The chain joins TRBV5-6 to TRBJ2-1; 7 bases align to TRBD2. V trimming: 0 bases; J trimming: 10 bases; junction bases outside the gene matches: 10. CDR1 is SGHDT, CDR2 YYEEEE, per germline. This CDR3 comprises 15 residues. The CDR3 sequence: CASSLEGGPSEEQFF. The DNA for the CDR3 is TGTGCCAGCAGCTTGGAGGGAGGGCCATCAGAGGAGCAGTTCTTC. Based on the CDR3 plus reference TRBV5-6 and TRBJ2-1, the full variable domain is DAGVTQSPTHLIKTRGQQVTLRCSPKSGHDTVSWYQQALGQGPQFIFQYYEEEERQRGNFPDRFSGHQFPNYSSELNVNALLLGDSALYLCASSLEGGPSEEQFFGPGTRLTVL.

The chain has TRBV7-2 and TRBJ2-1, with 7 bases fitting TRBD2. Germline V gives CDR1 SGHTA, CDR2 FQGNSA. CDR3 length: 13 amino acids. Trimming removed 0 bases from V and 7 bases from J; junction bases left unmatched: 0. The CDR3 bases are TGTGCCAGCAGCTTAGCGGGAGGGAATGAGCAGTTCTTC. As protein: CASSLAGGNEQFF.

This chain connects TRBV27 to TRBJ2-1; 7 nucleotides align to TRBD2. With 2 bases clipped from V and 0 bases from J, the junction kept 4 bases outside the gene matches. The germline CDR1 and CDR2 sequences are MNHEY and SMNVEV (reference sequence). The CDR3 covers 16 residues. CDR3 nucleotide sequence: TGTGCCAGCAGTTTAGCCAGCGGGGCCTCCTACAATGAGCAGTTCTTC. Translating it yields CASSLASGASYNEQFF.

The chain has TRBV29-1 and TRBJ2-5, with TRBD2 matching over 8 bases. CDR3 length: 14 residues. The V and J ends lost 1 base and 1 base, in that order; junction bases with no gene match: 2. The germline V gene has CDR1 SQVTM and CDR2 ANQGSEA. CDR3: CSVEAGGGQETQYF. CDR3 DNA: TGCAGCGTTGAAGCGGGAGGGGGCCAAGAGACCCAGTACTTC.

CDR3 sequence: CASSFPTGESTDTQYF. In DNA form, the CDR3 reads TGTGCCAGCAGCTTTCCGACAGGGGAGAGCACAGATACGCAGTATTTT. This sequence joins TRBV7-2 and TRBJ2-3, with 8 bases that match TRBD1. The CDR3 has 16 amino acids. V dropped 3 bases and J dropped 0; count of bases not matched to a gene: 5. The germline CDR1 and CDR2 sequences are SGHTA and FQGNSA.

The J gene is TRBJ1-4, the V gene TRBV19; perhaps TRBD1 as D (6 bases). Germline assignment: CDR1 LNHDA and CDR2 SQIVND (reference sequence). The CDR3 runs 15 residues. V shed 4 bases and J shed 0 bases, with 9 bases lying between them. Written as DNA, the CDR3 is TGTGCCAGTAGTACCCAGGGGACAACTAATGAAAAACTGTTTTTT. Its protein is CASSTQGTTNEKLFF. The whole variable domain, remainder taken from reference TRBV19 and TRBJ1-4, is DGGITQSPKYLFRKEGQNVTLSCEQNLNHDAMYWYRQDPGQGLRLIYYSQIVNDFQKGDIAEGYSVSREKKESFPLTVTSAQKNPTAFYLCASSTQGTTNEKLFFGSGTQLSVL.

The V and J genes are TRBV28 and TRBJ2-3, with D uncertain. CDR3 length: 13 residues. Trimming cost V 3 bases and J 0 bases, with 4 bases left between them. Germline V gene lookup returns CDR1 MDHEN and CDR2 SYDVKM. Written as DNA, the CDR3 is TGTGCCAGCAGTTTGAGTAGCACAGATACGCAGTATTTT. Translating gives CASSLSSTDTQYF.

The table lists this clone with a count of one. The V gene is TRBV6-1, the J gene TRBJ1-5, with 10 bases matching TRBD1. The germline CDR1 and CDR2 sequences are MNHNS and SASEGT. The J segment lost 4 bases and the V segment lost 3 bases, leaving 6 bases of the junction unmatched. This CDR3 is 16 amino acids long. In nucleotides, the CDR3 is TGTGCCAGCAGTGACTATGGGACAGGGGTTAATCAGCCCCAGCATTTT. Encoded protein: CASSDYGTGVNQPQHF.

This clone turned up a few times. The chain has TRBV19 and TRBJ1-5; D call uncertain. Germline V lookup: CDR1 LNHDA, CDR2 SQIVND (reference sequence). The CDR3 spans 14 residues. With 4 bases removed from V and 3 bases from J, the gap between germline ends came to 10 bases. DNA for the CDR3: TGTGCCAGTAGTACCCACAGTCCCAATCAGCCCCAGCATTTT. This gives the protein CASSTHSPNQPQHF. Full variable domain (missing parts from reference TRBV19 and TRBJ1-5): DGGITQSPKYLFRKEGQNVTLSCEQNLNHDAMYWYRQDPGQGLRLIYYSQIVNDFQKGDIAEGYSVSREKKESFPLTVTSAQKNPTAFYLCASSTHSPNQPQHFGDGTRLSIL.

The chain is built from TRBV28 and TRBJ2-1; 8 nucleotides align to TRBD2. Germline values: CDR1 MDHEN, CDR2 SYDVKM. CDR3 size: 15 residues. With V trimmed by 7 bases and J by 7 bases, 12 bases remained unmatched. In DNA form, the CDR3 reads TGTGCCAGCACCGTGGGGAGCGGGAGTGGAAATGAGCAGTTCTTC. Protein product: CASTVGSGSGNEQFF.

The chain is built from TRBV5-8 and TRBJ1-5, with 8 bases matching TRBD1. The length of the CDR3 is 15 residues. Trimming took 5 bases from V and 2 from J; bases not matched to a gene: 6. CDR1 is SGHTS, CDR2 YDEGEE, per germline. The chain's CDR3 is CASRPPGQGNQPQHF. DNA of the CDR3: TGTGCCAGCAGGCCGCCGGGACAGGGCAATCAGCCCCAGCATTTT.